Below, 26 T cell receptor beta chains from the same sample are listed, as sequenced in a study of cytomegalovirus exposure and HLA in healthy donors. Use of 60 Vbeta and 13 Jbeta primers characterized the PCR. TCRdb's copy holds only in-frame clones and misses some; the assay was immunoSEQ multiplex PCR. The repertoire holds around 150,000 clones, with more than 65% as singletons. Sequencing was done on a sample of PBMCs. The receptors were gathered from a man aged 18 to 29 in good health and CMV-seropositive.

This chain uses TRBV28 with TRBJ2-3, with D maybe TRBD1 (6 bases). The CDR3 sequence is 15 residues long. The germline V gene has CDR1 MDHEN and CDR2 SYDVKM. The V end lost 3 bases, the J end lost 6 bases, and 16 bases lay between the germline ends. CDR3: CASSFSGVVSDTQYF. Here the CDR3 DNA reads TGTGCCAGCAGTTTTTCAGGGGTTGTGTCGGATACGCAGTATTTT.

The rearrangement joins TRBV19 to TRBJ2-2; no reliable D call. V lost 2 bases, J lost 4 bases, and 8 bases lay in between. The CDR3 runs to 14 residues. The germline V gene has CDR1 LNHDA and CDR2 SQIVND (reference sequence). Here the CDR3 DNA reads TGTGCCAGTAGTATATACAAATCCACCGGGGAGCTGTTTTTT. Translation: CASSIYKSTGELFF.

The chain joins TRBV28 to TRBJ1-1, with TRBD1 matching over 7 bases. This CDR3 spans 11 amino acids. The ends lost 7 bases at V and 11 bases at J; junction bases unmatched: 7. Per germline, CDR1 MDHEN and CDR2 SYDVKM. CDR3 sequence: CASKTGSIAFF. The CDR3 DNA follows: TGTGCCAGCAAGACAGGGAGCATCGCTTTCTTT.

The chain has TRBV27 and TRBJ1-2; D perhaps matches TRBD1 (6 bases). Germline CDR1 reads MNHEY; CDR2 reads SMNVEV (reference sequence). This CDR3 is built from 14 residues. Deletions cut 6 bases from V and 8 bases from J, with 19 bases between. DNA of the CDR3: TGTGCCAGCAGCCGGACCGGGACACCTGGGGGCTACACCTTC. Translated: CASSRTGTPGGYTF.

V is TRBV6-5 and J is TRBJ1-5, with D tentatively TRBD1 (6 bases). Trimming stripped 2 bases from V and 2 bases from J, with 10 bases between. In germline, CDR1 is MNHEY, CDR2 SVGAGI. This CDR3 is built from 15 residues. Written as DNA, the CDR3 is TGTGCCAGCAGTTACGCCTCAGGGGGCAATCAGCCCCAGCATTTT. Protein product: CASSYASGGNQPQHF.

This clone was detected only a few times. This chain connects TRBV7-9 to TRBJ2-5; the match to TRBD1 covers 9 bases. V shed 5 bases, J shed 3 bases, and the junction held 7 bases outside the gene matches. This CDR3 comprises 15 residues. Germline V gene data show CDR1 as SEHNR and CDR2 as FQNEAQ (reference sequence). CDR3 residues: CASSEVDRGKETQYF. In nucleotides, the CDR3 is TGTGCCAGCAGCGAAGTGGACAGGGGAAAAGAGACCCAGTACTTC.

The chain employs TRBV4-1 and TRBJ2-5; 7 bases are a match to TRBD2. The end of the DNA fits TRBJ2-7 better, so the J call may be wrong. There are 16 residues in the CDR3. Germline V gives CDR1 MGHRA, CDR2 YSYEKL. The CDR3, as DNA: TGCGCCAGCAGCCAACATCCGGGGGGAAGCTCCTACGAGCAGTACTTC. Protein sequence: CASSQHPGGSSYEQYF.

To note about this clone: Mismatch with germline at one junction end may stem from a read error. The chain has TRBV7-7 and TRBJ2-2; 13 positions match TRBD2. Germline V gene sequence: CDR1 SSHAT, CDR2 FNYEAQ (reference sequence). There are 18 residues in the CDR3. CDR3 DNA: TGTGCTAGCAGCCCCGAAGGACTAGCGGGAGCCGGCACCGGGGAGCTGTTTTTT. Protein: CASSPEGLAGAGTGELFF.

This chain links TRBV6-5 with TRBJ1-5, with 9 bases identical to TRBD1. The ends lost 6 bases at V and 6 bases at J; junction bases unmatched: 6. The CDR3 has 14 residues. The germline gives CDR1 MNHEY, CDR2 SVGAGI. The DNA for the CDR3 is TGTGCCAGCAGCTCGGGACAGGGTACTCAGCCCCAGCATTTT. Translating gives CASSSGQGTQPQHF.

This clone was found once. This rearrangement joins TRBV10-1 to TRBJ1-1, with a weak D call TRBD1 (5 bases). V was clipped by 5 bases and J by 4 bases, with 11 bases between them. This CDR3 spans 13 amino acids. CDR1 is WNHNN, CDR2 SYGVQD, per germline (reference sequence). The CDR3 DNA sequence: TGCGCCAGCAGTAGCCTAAGGGGCACTGAAGCTTTCTTT. Residues: CASSSLRGTEAFF.

This chain joins TRBV29-1 and TRBJ1-2; 8 positions match TRBD1. Germline V CDR1 and CDR2: SQVTM, ANQGSEA. Unmatched junction bases numbered 6, after V lost 5 bases and J lost 7 bases. This CDR3 is 12 amino acids long. CDR3 protein: CSVTPGGRGYTF. The CDR3 DNA sequence: TGCAGCGTTACCCCAGGGGGCCGTGGCTACACCTTC.

This clone was seen a handful of times. The chain links TRBV7-2 to TRBJ1-4; D gene uncertain. Deletions cut 4 bases from V and 11 bases from J, with 11 bases between. Germline CDR1 is SGHTA and CDR2 is FQGNSA. CDR3 length: 12 amino acids. CDR3 DNA sequence: TGTGCCAGCAGCTCCCTCACCGGGAAACTGTTTTTT. It is translated as CASSSLTGKLFF.

The chain uses TRBV7-2 and TRBJ2-7, with a weak D call TRBD2 (6 bases). V lost 3 bases to trimming and J lost 3 bases, with 12 bases between them. The CDR3 loop spans 14 amino acids. The V gene's germline CDR1 is SGHTA and CDR2 FQGNSA. CDR3 residues: CASSFGGTFYEQYF. CDR3 nucleotides: TGTGCCAGCAGCTTCGGGGGAACTTTCTACGAGCAGTACTTC.

This clone was observed once. The chain has TRBV7-2 and TRBJ1-1; D remains ambiguous. Germline values: CDR1 SGHTA, CDR2 FQGNSA. The CDR3 is made up of 13 amino acids. V dropped 3 bases and J dropped 3 bases, with 8 bases sitting between them. The DNA for the CDR3 is TGTGCCAGCAGCTTCCAACAGCACACTGAAGCTTTCTTT. Protein: CASSFQQHTEAFF.

In its sample, this clone was seen a few times. The chain joins TRBV4-1 to TRBJ1-2; 8 bases fit TRBD1. The germline gives CDR1 MGHRA, CDR2 YSYEKL. Losses at the gene ends were 4 bases for V and 3 bases for J; bases not matched to a gene: 10. The CDR3 runs to 16 residues. CDR3 sequence: CASSPNPGQGHYGYTF. The CDR3 region has the DNA TGCGCCAGCAGCCCAAACCCTGGACAGGGACACTATGGCTACACCTTC.

The chain joins TRBV6-5 to TRBJ2-7; TRBD1 matches at 8 bases. V was pared by 2 bases and J by 6 bases, with 9 bases of the junction left unmatched. CDR1 is MNHEY and CDR2 is SVGAGI in the germline V gene. CDR3 length: 15 amino acids. The CDR3 sequence is CASSYRWTGFFEQYF. The CDR3, as DNA: TGTGCCAGCAGTTACCGTTGGACAGGGTTTTTCGAGCAGTACTTC.

This rearrangement joins TRBV29-1 to TRBJ2-7; maybe TRBD2 (5 bases). With 6 bases removed from V and 2 bases from J, the gap between germline ends came to 14 bases. The CDR3 is 13 amino acids. Germline CDR1 and CDR2: SQVTM and ANQGSEA. CDR3 in DNA: TGCAGCGTGGCTTCCGGGAATCCCTACGAGCAGTACTTC. Amino acids: CSVASGNPYEQYF.

The V gene is TRBV10-3, the J gene TRBJ2-7, with D tentatively TRBD1 (6 bases). The V gene's germline CDR1 is ENHRY and CDR2 SYGVKD. Deletions cut 0 bases from V and 4 bases from J, with 13 bases between. This CDR3 has 15 residues. CDR3 in DNA: TGTGCCATCAGTGAGTCGGGCAGGGGTGATTACGAGCAGTACTTC. It translates to CAISESGRGDYEQYF.

V and J are TRBV2 and TRBJ2-7, with 8 bases matching TRBD2. Trimming took 3 bases from V and 6 from J; bases not matched to a gene: 13. This CDR3 is 16 amino acids long. Germline values: CDR1 SNHLY, CDR2 FYNNEI. CDR3 amino acids: CASSELGGGLVGEQYF. CDR3 nucleotides: TGTGCCAGCAGTGAGCTGGGAGGGGGACTAGTAGGCGAGCAGTACTTC.

The chain combines TRBV5-5 with TRBJ2-3; possible D gene TRBD2, 7 bases. This CDR3 contains 16 residues. Trimming pared 5 bases from V and 3 bases from J, leaving 19 bases between. The V gene's germline CDR1 is SGHKS and CDR2 YYEKEE (reference sequence). In DNA, the CDR3 is TGTGCCAGCAGTAGGGGGGGGGAGAGCTGGACAGATACGCAGTATTTT. It translates to CASSRGGESWTDTQYF.

The rearrangement links TRBV7-8 to TRBJ2-2; 7 nucleotides align to TRBD1. After removal of 0 bases from V and 3 bases from J, the junction contained 4 bases not matched to a gene. CDR3 length: 16 residues. Germline loops: CDR1 SGHVS, CDR2 FQNEAQ. CDR3 bases: TGTGCCAGCAGCTTAGCTCCTGGACAGGACACCGGGGAGCTGTTTTTT. This encodes CASSLAPGQDTGELFF.

The rearrangement links TRBV18 to TRBJ1-2; TRBD1 matches at 10 bases. This CDR3 contains 17 residues. J lost 4 bases, V lost 2 bases, and 10 bases had no gene match. Germline-derived CDR1 and CDR2 are KGHSH and LQKENI. CDR3 DNA sequence: TGTGCCAGCTCACCATACGACCCCGGGACAGGGGCCTATGGCTACACCTTC. Translated: CASSPYDPGTGAYGYTF.

V and J are TRBV11-2 and TRBJ1-2; the match to TRBD1 covers 8 bases. The V segment lost 5 bases and the J segment 3 bases; nucleotides outside the gene matches: 8. Germline CDR1 and CDR2: SGHAT and FQNNGV. The CDR3 is made up of 15 amino acids. The CDR3 DNA sequence: TGTGCCAGCAGCCCCTTTGGACAGGGTCACTATGGCTACACCTTC. Residues: CASSPFGQGHYGYTF.

The chain joins TRBV5-5 to TRBJ2-1, with a tentative D call TRBD1 (6 bases). CDR1 is SGHKS and CDR2 is YYEKEE in the germline V gene (reference sequence). The CDR3 is 13 amino acids. Between the trimmed V and J ends, which lost 6 bases and 10 bases, there was a span of 17 bases. This chain's CDR3 is CASIGTSGTEQFF. DNA for the CDR3: TGTGCCAGCATCGGGACCTCCGGGACAGAGCAGTTCTTC.

The chain uses TRBV11-2 and TRBJ1-2, with 8 bases fitting TRBD1. V was pared by 5 bases and J by 4 bases, with 9 bases of the junction left unmatched. This CDR3 is built from 15 residues. Per germline, CDR1 SGHAT and CDR2 FQNNGV. In DNA, the CDR3 is TGTGCCAGCAGCCCCCGGACAGGGAATAGCTATGGCTACACCTTC. This sequence encodes CASSPRTGNSYGYTF.

The chain couples TRBV9 to TRBJ1-4, with 7 bases identical to TRBD1. The CDR3 spans 15 residues. With V trimmed by 0 bases and J by 5 bases, 4 bases remained unmatched. Germline CDR1 and CDR2: SGDLS and YYNGEE. CDR3 nucleotides: TGTGCCAGCAGCGTAGCGGGACAGTCAAATGAAAAACTGTTTTTT. Protein product: CASSVAGQSNEKLFF.